This passage covers 29 T cell receptor beta chains from one sample sequenced in a study of T cell clonality in common variable immunodeficiency. The assay was immunoSEQ multiplex PCR, and TCRdb's table has in-frame clones only and misses some. The sample is made up of tens of thousands of clones, none counted only once. The sample consisted of peripheral blood mononuclear cells. These receptor sequences come from a person aged 18 to 75 in good health.

This clone was detected many times. The read terminates 3 residues before the CDR3 end, so the remaining end is supplied by the germline J gene. The chain has TRBV7-3 and TRBJ1-2, with a possible D match to TRBD1 (6 bases). There are 15 residues in the CDR3. V lost 5 bases and J lost 2, with 15 bases in between. Germline V gene data show CDR1 as SGHTA and CDR2 as FQGTGA. CDR3 sequence reads: CASSPGLTGNYGYTF. The part of the CDR3 DNA that was read is TGTGCCAGCAGCCCCGGATTGACAGGCAACTATGGC.

This clone has ten or more counts. The read gets to within 3 residues of the CDR3 end, and the germline J gene fills in the rest. The rearrangement joins TRBV12-3 or TRBV12-4 to TRBJ2-1; perhaps TRBD1 as D (5 bases). The CDR3 consists of 18 residues. V lost 5 bases and J lost 8, with 28 bases in between. The CDR3 DNA, read in part, is TGTGCCAGCAGTCCCCCCCGCCAGGGAACGGCGGTAGGCTATGAG. It translates to CASSPPRQGTAVGYE. The CDR3 in its entirety is CASSPPRQGTAVGYEQFF.

This clone was seen at least ten times. The CDR3 goes on 3 residues after the read ends, and that part is filled in from the germline J gene. The chain uses TRBV5-4 and TRBJ2-7; 9 bases fit TRBD1. J was trimmed by 3 bases and V by 4 bases; bases with no gene match: 5. In germline, CDR1 is SGHNT, CDR2 YYREEE (reference sequence). The CDR3 has 14 residues. The sequenced CDR3 bases are TGTGCCAGCAGCAAGACAGGGGGGAACTACGAG. Amino acid sequence: CASSKTGGNYE. In full, the CDR3 is CASSKTGGNYEQYF.

This clone has ten or more counts. The CDR3 end falls 3 residues outside the read, so it is completed with the germline J gene. The rearrangement joins TRBV7-2 to TRBJ2-7; no firm D call. V lost 3 bases and J 4 bases, leaving 16 bases between the germline ends. CDR1 and CDR2 (germline): SGHTA, FQGNSA. The CDR3 is made up of 15 amino acids. CDR3 sequence: CASSFRQTSWYEQYF. CDR3 DNA, as far as it was read: TGTGCCAGCAGCTTCCGCCAGACAAGTTGGTACGAG.

This clone was detected a few times. The sequenced fragment ends 3 residues before the CDR3 boundary, so the rest is inferred from the germline J gene. The J gene is TRBJ2-7, the V gene TRBV27; 7 positions agree with TRBD1. Losses at the gene ends were 6 bases for V and 3 bases for J; bases not matched to a gene: 5. The V gene's germline CDR1 is MNHEY and CDR2 SMNVEV (reference sequence). The CDR3 sequence is 13 residues long. The part of the CDR3 DNA that was read is TGTGCCAGCAGCCGTGGGACAGACTACGAG. Residues: CASSRGTDYE. The whole CDR3 protein reads CASSRGTDYEQYF.

This clone was seen at least ten times. With the read ending 3 residues before the CDR3 end, the germline J gene is used to fill in that end. The chain links TRBV5-8 to TRBJ1-2, with TRBD1 as a possible D gene (6 bases). This CDR3 is 14 amino acids long. Germline V lookup: CDR1 SGHTS, CDR2 YDEGEE. Trimming removed 3 bases from V and 6 bases from J, with 15 bases in between. The DNA read from the CDR3 is TGTGCCAGCAGCTACCGGACAGAAACGGATGGC. It yields the protein CASSYRTETDG. The whole CDR3 protein is CASSYRTETDGYTF.

This clone was seen at least ten times. The CDR3 end lies 3 residues beyond the end of the read and is filled in from the germline J gene. The chain links TRBV2 to TRBJ1-2; the D gene is possibly TRBD1 (6 bases). The CDR3 totals 14 residues. Trimming took 6 bases from V and 6 from J, leaving 17 bases between them. Looked up from germline, CDR1 is SNHLY and CDR2 is FYNNEI. CDR3 sequence: CASSRSRTEHGYTF. The sequenced CDR3 bases are TGTGCCAGCAGCCGCTCCCGGACAGAGCATGGC.

There are many counts of this clone. From the germline J gene comes the end of the CDR3, since the read stops 3 residues before it. The rearrangement joins TRBV6-2 or TRBV6-3 to TRBJ2-2; 7 nucleotides align to TRBD1. The V gene end was trimmed by 4 bases and the J gene end by 5 bases; junction bases not matched to a gene: 7. This CDR3 region has 15 residues. From germline, CDR1 is MNHEY and CDR2 SVGEGT. The CDR3 sequence: CASSSGQWGTGELFF. Incomplete CDR3 DNA: TGTGCCAGCAGTTCGGGACAGTGGGGGACCGGGGAG.

With respect to this clone: The read comes to an end 3 residues before the CDR3 does, leaving the germline J gene to fill in the end. V is TRBV2 and J is TRBJ2-1, with D possibly TRBD2 on 5 matching bases. The CDR3 runs to 14 residues. Trimming pared 11 bases from V and 6 bases from J, leaving 20 bases between. The germline gives CDR1 SNHLY, CDR2 FYNNEI. CDR3: CAAFPMASRNEQFF. CDR3 DNA (partial): TGTGCCGCCTTCCCCATGGCTAGCCGCAATGAG.

This clone was counted ten times or more. Sequencing ends 3 residues short of the CDR3 end; the germline J gene provides the rest. The chain carries TRBV5-1 and TRBJ2-3; 13 nucleotides line up with TRBD2. V lost 4 bases, J lost 5 bases, and 1 base stayed unmatched. Germline loops: CDR1 SGHRS, CDR2 YFSETQ. This CDR3 region has 14 residues. The CDR3 region is CASSGTSGVDTQYF. CDR3 DNA, as far as it was read: TGCGCCAGCAGCGGGACTAGCGGGGTAGATACG.

This clone was observed many times. The CDR3 end is not reached by the read, which stops 3 residues before it; the germline J gene fills it in. The chain has TRBV5-1 and TRBJ1-2; perhaps TRBD1 as D (5 bases). This CDR3 comprises 13 residues. The germline V gene has CDR1 SGHRS and CDR2 YFSETQ. The sequenced part of the CDR3 DNA is TGCGCCAGCAGCTCTGCACCGGGGGACGGC. Protein: CASSSAPGDG. The full CDR3 protein reads CASSSAPGDGYTF.

This clone showed up many times. The read falls 3 residues short of the CDR3 end, and the missing part is taken from the germline J gene. The genes are TRBV5-1 and TRBJ1-1; the match to TRBD1 covers 10 bases. Unmatched junction bases numbered 9, after V lost 4 bases and J lost 0 bases. Looked up from germline, CDR1 is SGHRS and CDR2 is YFSETQ. The CDR3 totals 17 residues. Partial CDR3 DNA: TGCGCCAGCAGCCCGACAGGGGGCGCGGGAATGAACACTGAA. Protein: CASSPTGGAGMNTE. The entire CDR3 sequence reads CASSPTGGAGMNTEAFF.

This clone appeared many times. The read halts 3 residues ahead of the CDR3 end, with the missing end drawn from the germline J gene. V usage is TRBV13 and J usage is TRBJ2-3; 8 bases are a match to TRBD1. J gave up 2 bases and V 5 bases, and 12 bases lay outside the gene matches. Germline V CDR1 and CDR2: PRHDT, FYEKMQ (reference sequence). The CDR3 extends over 17 amino acids. The CDR3 reads CASSPGETGEFTDTQYF. The covered CDR3 bases are TGTGCCAGCAGCCCTGGAGAGACAGGGGAATTCACAGATACG.

This clone has at least ten counts. The CDR3 extends 3 residues past the end of the read, so its final part is completed from the germline J gene. The V and J genes are TRBV11-3 and TRBJ2-3, with D possibly matching TRBD1 (5 bases). Germline CDR1 is SGHNT and CDR2 is YENEEA. V was trimmed by 1 base and J by 4 bases, leaving 9 bases between them. The CDR3 spans 14 residues. CDR3 DNA (partial): TGTGCCAGCAGCTTAGCTGGGGCGGCAGATACG. Its translation is CASSLAGAADT. The whole CDR3 protein is CASSLAGAADTQYF.

This clone came up many times. The CDR3 end lies 3 residues beyond the end of the read and is filled in from the germline J gene. J is TRBJ2-5 and V is TRBV7-8, with 10 bases aligning to TRBD2. The CDR3 sequence is 16 residues long. Germline CDR1 reads SGHVS; CDR2 reads FQNEAQ. J was trimmed by 4 bases and V by 8 bases; bases with no gene match: 13. Incomplete CDR3 DNA: TGTGCCAGCCTGGGGCTAGCGGGAGCGTTCCCAGAGACC. It encodes CASLGLAGAFPET. From start to end, the CDR3 is CASLGLAGAFPETQYF.

This clone occurred many times. The CDR3 is CALMTGGPYGYTF. CDR3 bases read: TGTGCCTTGATGACAGGGGGTCCCTATGGC. The chain recombines TRBV30 with TRBJ1-2; 9 nucleotides match TRBD1. Coverage ceases 3 residues before the CDR3 finishes, and the germline J gene fills in the end. The CDR3 covers 13 residues. Germline V gene sequence: CDR1 GTSNPN, CDR2 SVGIG (reference sequence). The trim removed 7 bases at V and 4 bases at J, leaving 7 bases unmatched.

This clone has more than one count but fewer than ten. The read terminates 3 residues before the CDR3 end, so the remaining end is supplied by the germline J gene. The rearrangement joins TRBV7-9 to TRBJ1-2, with TRBD1 matching 8 bases. CDR3 length equals 14 residues. From germline, CDR1 is SEHNR and CDR2 FQNEAQ (reference sequence). The covered CDR3 bases are TGTGCCAGCAGCCCATGGGGACAGGAAAACATC. Protein sequence: CASSPWGQENI. The full CDR3 reads CASSPWGQENIYTF.

This clone was counted a few times. The missing CDR3 end, 3 residues past where the read stops, is filled in from the germline J gene. The chain links TRBV11-3 to TRBJ2-7, with D possibly matching TRBD1 (5 bases). The CDR3 covers 12 residues. Trimming cost V 5 bases and J 3 bases, with 8 bases left between them. Germline assignment: CDR1 SGHNT and CDR2 YENEEA. The CDR3 bases that were read are TGTGCCAGCAGCCCGGACATCTACGAG. This gives the protein CASSPDIYE. The whole CDR3 region reads CASSPDIYEQYF.

Ten or more counts support this clone. This CDR3 reads CASSQSADRGPGELFF. The CDR3 DNA, read in part, is TGCGCCAGCAGTCAATCCGCGGACAGGGGCCCCGGGGAG. The chain carries TRBV23-1 and TRBJ2-2, with 9 bases aligning to TRBD1. The CDR3 extends 3 residues past the end of the read, so its final part is completed from the germline J gene. TRBV23-1 is an ORF; its function is uncertain. The CDR3 consists of 16 residues. Trimming took 0 bases from V and 6 from J; bases not matched to a gene: 5.

This clone was detected ten times or more. The CDR3 end falls 3 residues outside the read, so it is completed with the germline J gene. The chain is built from TRBV11-2 and TRBJ1-5; the match to TRBD1 covers 11 bases. Germline CDR1 SGHAT, CDR2 FQNNGV. This CDR3 has 14 residues. The J segment lost 7 bases and the V segment lost 5 bases, leaving 4 bases of the junction unmatched. The CDR3 is CASSQGTGGQPQHF. The part of the CDR3 DNA that was read is TGTGCCAGCAGCCAGGGGACAGGGGGACAGCCC.

This clone has ten or more counts. The read stops 3 residues short of the end of the CDR3; the missing end is completed from the germline J gene. This rearrangement joins TRBV28 to TRBJ2-7; 9 nucleotides align to TRBD2. V shed 5 bases, J shed 2 bases, and the junction held 10 bases outside the gene matches. Germline lookup yields CDR1 MDHEN and CDR2 SYDVKM. The CDR3 contains 16 residues. CDR3: CASSPGSGGQTYEQYF. The covered CDR3 bases are TGTGCCAGCAGTCCAGGAAGCGGGGGGCAAACCTACGAG.

This clone was found many times. The read finishes 3 residues shy of the CDR3 end, and the germline J gene is used to complete it. The V gene is TRBV28, the J gene TRBJ1-2, with D possibly matching TRBD1 (6 bases). Deletions cut 7 bases from V and 4 bases from J, with 13 bases between. The germline gives CDR1 MDHEN, CDR2 SYDVKM. This CDR3 spans 13 amino acids. Partial CDR3 DNA: TGTGCCAGCACAATCCAGGGGAGCTATGGC. It specifies CASTIQGSYG. The full CDR3 protein is CASTIQGSYGYTF.

In this sample, this clone turned up many times. Germline and junction disagree at one end, which may indicate a read error. The read terminates 3 residues before the CDR3 end, so the remaining end is supplied by the germline J gene. This chain joins TRBV4-2 and TRBJ2-3, with TRBD2 identical over 12 bases. The length of the CDR3 is 16 residues. Per germline, CDR1 LGHNA and CDR2 YNFKEQ. CDR3 in amino acids: CASSPGLAGLTDTQYF. The sequenced CDR3 bases are TGCGCCAGCAGCCCCGGACTAGCGGGGCTCACAGATACG.

This clone was found many times. The CDR3 end falls 3 residues outside the read, so it is completed with the germline J gene. The chain uses TRBV15 and TRBJ2-7, with D perhaps matching TRBD1 (6 bases). Germline-derived CDR1 and CDR2 are LNHNV and YYDKDF (reference sequence). Trimming removed 4 bases from V and 3 bases from J, with 7 bases in between. The CDR3 spans 12 residues. The CDR3 bases that were read are TGTGCCACCAGCACGGACAGCTACGAG. Residues: CATSTDSYE. The complete CDR3 protein is CATSTDSYEQYF.

There are many counts of this clone. The read ends 3 residues shy of where the CDR3 ends; the end is completed using the germline J gene. This rearrangement joins TRBV30 to TRBJ2-1, with no clear D. Germline CDR1 reads GTSNPN; CDR2 reads SVGIG (reference sequence). Trimming pared 5 bases from V and 8 bases from J, leaving 13 bases between. CDR3 size: 12 residues. CDR3 amino acids: CAWEKGRHEQFF. The CDR3 bases that were read are TGTGCCTGGGAAAAGGGCCGGCATGAG.

This clone came up many times. The missing CDR3 end, 3 residues past where the read stops, is filled in from the germline J gene. The genes are TRBV20-1 and TRBJ2-6; D might be TRBD2 (5 bases). Germline V gives CDR1 DFQATT, CDR2 SNEGSKA (reference sequence). The length of the CDR3 is 15 residues. V lost 3 bases and J 0 bases, leaving 9 bases between the germline ends. The sequenced part of the CDR3 DNA is TGCAGTGCTAGTGAAGCGGTCTCTGGGGCCAACGTC. This gives the protein CSASEAVSGANV. In full, the CDR3 reads CSASEAVSGANVLTF.

This clone was seen more than once but under ten times. This may arise from a read error, as a much more abundant clone is one base away. The read halts 3 residues ahead of the CDR3 end, with the missing end drawn from the germline J gene. V gene TRBV7-8 combines with J gene TRBJ1-1; a weak D match, TRBD1 (6 bases). The CDR3 runs to 15 residues. Germline loops: CDR1 SGHVS, CDR2 FQNEAQ. V lost 5 bases and J lost 1, with 14 bases in between. The sequenced part of the CDR3 DNA is TGTGCCAGCAGCACGGGAACAGGGAGGAACACTGAA. Translating gives CASSTGTGRNTE. The whole CDR3 region reads CASSTGTGRNTEAFF. Full variable domain (rest looked up from reference TRBV7-8 and TRBJ1-1): GAGVSQSPRYKVAKRGQDVALRCDPISGHVSLFWYQQALGQGPEFLTYFQNEAQLDKSGLPSDRFFAERPEGSVSTLKIQRTQQEDSAVYLCASSTGTGRNTEAFFGQGTRLTVV.

Many counts were recorded for this clone. The CDR3 extends 3 residues past the end of the read, so its final part is completed from the germline J gene. V gene TRBV4-2 combines with J gene TRBJ1-6; 7 bases align to TRBD1. CDR1 and CDR2 from the germline V gene are LGHNA and YNFKEQ. Trimming took 1 base from V and 4 from J; bases not matched to a gene: 4. CDR3 length: 16 amino acids. The sequenced part of the CDR3 DNA is TGTGCCAGCAGCCAAGGGTTGGGACAGTATAATTCACCC. Protein sequence: CASSQGLGQYNSP. The complete CDR3 reads CASSQGLGQYNSPLHF.

This clone was found many times. Incomplete CDR3 DNA: TGTGCCAGCAGCCCAGGAGATACG. Protein product: CASSPGDT. The full CDR3 is CASSPGDTQYF. The J gene is TRBJ2-3, the V gene TRBV5-4; D is unclear. The read ends 3 residues before the CDR3 terminus; that terminus is restored from the germline J gene. CDR1 and CDR2 (germline): SGHNT, YYREEE (reference sequence). This CDR3 has 11 amino acids. Trimming removed 4 bases from V and 5 bases from J, with 5 bases in between.